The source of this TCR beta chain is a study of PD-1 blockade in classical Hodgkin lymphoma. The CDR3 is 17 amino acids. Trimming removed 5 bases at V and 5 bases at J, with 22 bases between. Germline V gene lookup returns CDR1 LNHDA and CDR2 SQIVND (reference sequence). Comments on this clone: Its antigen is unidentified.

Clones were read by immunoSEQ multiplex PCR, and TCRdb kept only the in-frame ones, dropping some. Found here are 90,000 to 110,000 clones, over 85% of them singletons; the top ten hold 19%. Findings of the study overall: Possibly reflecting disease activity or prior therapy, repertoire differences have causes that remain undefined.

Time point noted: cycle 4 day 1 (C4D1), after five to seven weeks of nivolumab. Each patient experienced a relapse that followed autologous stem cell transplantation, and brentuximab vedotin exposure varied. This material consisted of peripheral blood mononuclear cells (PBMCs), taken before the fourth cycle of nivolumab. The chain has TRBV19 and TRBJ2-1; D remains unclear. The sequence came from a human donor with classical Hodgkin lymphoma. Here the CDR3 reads CASSVTRAVWGNNEQFF. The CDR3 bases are TGTGCCAGTAGTGTGACACGGGCGGTGTGGGGTAACAATGAGCAGTTCTTC.